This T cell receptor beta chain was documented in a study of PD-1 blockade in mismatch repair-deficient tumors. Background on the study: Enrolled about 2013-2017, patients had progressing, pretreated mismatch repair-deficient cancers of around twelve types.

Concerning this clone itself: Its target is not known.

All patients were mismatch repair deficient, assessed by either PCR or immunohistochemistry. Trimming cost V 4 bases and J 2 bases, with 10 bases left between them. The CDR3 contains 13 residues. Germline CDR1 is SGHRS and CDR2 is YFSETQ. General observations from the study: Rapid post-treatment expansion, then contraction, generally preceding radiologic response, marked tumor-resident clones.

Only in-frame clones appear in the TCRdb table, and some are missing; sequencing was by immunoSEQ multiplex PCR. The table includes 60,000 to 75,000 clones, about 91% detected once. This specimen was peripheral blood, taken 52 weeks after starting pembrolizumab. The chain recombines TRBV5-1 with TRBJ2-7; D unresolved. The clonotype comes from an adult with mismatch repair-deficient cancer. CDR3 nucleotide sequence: TGCGCCAGCAGCCCCGAAACACCCTACGAGCAGTACTTC. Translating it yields CASSPETPYEQYF. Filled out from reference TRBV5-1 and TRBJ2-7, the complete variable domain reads KAGVTQTPRYLIKTRGQQVTLSCSPISGHRSVSWYQQTPGQGLQFLFEYFSETQRNKGNFPGRFSGRQFSNSRSEMNVSTLELGDSALYLCASSPETPYEQYFGPGTRLTVT.